This TCR beta chain was recorded in a study of CD8 T cells in ankylosing spondylitis. Study-wide points: Significant enrichment of disease-linked clones was reportedly seen in matched ankylosing spondylitis synovial fluid.

This clonotype has a count of ten or more. Its cognate antigen is unknown. Each CDR3 protein is one row after TCRdb ran MiXCR on the 5' RACE reads. The sample holds around 220,000 distinct CDR3 sequences, about 10% seen once. Trimming pared 0 bases from V and 3 bases from J, leaving 9 bases between. CDR3 size: 16 residues. In germline, CDR1 is MNHEY, CDR2 SVGAGI. The sequenced sample was blood, either unsorted or a sorted T cell fraction (not recorded which). The sequence was collected from a male donor with ankylosing spondylitis or in good health (not recorded which). The chain recombines TRBV6-5 with TRBJ1-6; D is perhaps TRBD1 (5 bases). The CDR3 DNA sequence: TGTGCCAGCAGTTACTCCCGGCAGGGCTATAATTCACCCCTCCACTTT. Translated: CASSYSRQGYNSPLHF.